The following is a TCR beta chain sequence with its context. The antigen is unknown. Per the germline V gene, CDR1 is SGDLS and CDR2 is YYNGEE. The V end lost 0 bases, the J end lost 2 bases, and 6 bases lay between the germline ends. This CDR3 contains 14 residues. The data were taken from a study of somatic mutations in cytotoxic T cells in rheumatoid arthritis. The wider study: Collection of patient blood (over 26 ml EDTA) took place right after diagnosis, before any treatment. Flow cytometry sorted some V beta antibody-stained T-cell populations to nearly 100% purity, V beta1+ cells among them being sequenced for TCRB.

Study findings and constraints: Age-dependent increases in CD8+ clonality occurred in rheumatoid arthritis patients but not in healthy controls. Clonality of CD8+ T cells, which was compared between rheumatoid arthritis patients and age-matched healthy controls, did not differ significantly.

TCRdb's copy holds only in-frame clones and misses some; the assay was immunoSEQ multiplex PCR. The table includes 13,000 or so clones, over 70% detected once. This chain joins TRBV9 and TRBJ1-5; perhaps TRBD1 as D (5 bases). Source material: CD8+ T cells sorted from blood. This sequence originates from an adult with rheumatoid arthritis. The CDR3 loop is CASSVEGGNQPQHF. CDR3 sequence (DNA): TGTGCCAGCAGCGTAGAAGGGGGCAATCAGCCCCAGCATTTT.